This T cell receptor (beta chain) was obtained from a study of T cell repertoires in cytomegalovirus infection. Study in general: Use of recently identified HLA-C-restricted and well-studied HLA-B-restricted CMV epitopes was part of the study. Shared public TCR beta signatures pointed to both CMV infection and a matching HLA type.

Study outcomes and limitations: HLA-C-restricted CMV-specific TCR beta clonotypes prevailed in the ex vivo response.

MiXCR was run by TCRdb on the reads, yielding one entry per CDR3 protein. The table lists about 110,000 distinct CDR3 sequences, around 30% of them singletons. As regards this clonotype: Its specificity is not known.

Germline values: CDR1 DFQATT, CDR2 SNEGSKA (reference sequence). The CDR3 covers 17 residues. The ends lost 5 bases at V and 1 base at J; junction bases unmatched: 9. Sequencing used CD8+ T cells from cultured PBMCs, obtained from culture after CMV antigen stimulation. The chain combines TRBV20-1 with TRBJ2-1; TRBD2 matches 12 bases. The sequence was obtained from a human donor in good health (CMV status not recorded). Some clones in this sample may be carry-over from other donors' samples. In DNA form, the CDR3 reads TGCAGTGCTGGAGGACTAGCGGGGATTCTTTCCTACAATGAGCAGTTCTTC. Its translation is CSAGGLAGILSYNEQFF.